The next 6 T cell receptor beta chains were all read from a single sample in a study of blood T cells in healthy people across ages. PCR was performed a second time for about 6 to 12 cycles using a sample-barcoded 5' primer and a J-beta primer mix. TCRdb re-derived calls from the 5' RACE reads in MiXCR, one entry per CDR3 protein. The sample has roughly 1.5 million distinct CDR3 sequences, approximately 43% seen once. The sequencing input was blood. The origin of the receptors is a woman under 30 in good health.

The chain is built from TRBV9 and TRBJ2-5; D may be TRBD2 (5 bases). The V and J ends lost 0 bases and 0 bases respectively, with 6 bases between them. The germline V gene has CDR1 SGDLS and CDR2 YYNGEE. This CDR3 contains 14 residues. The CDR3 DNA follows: TGTGCCAGCAGCGTAGCGACTAACCAAGAGACCCAGTACTTC. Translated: CASSVATNQETQYF.

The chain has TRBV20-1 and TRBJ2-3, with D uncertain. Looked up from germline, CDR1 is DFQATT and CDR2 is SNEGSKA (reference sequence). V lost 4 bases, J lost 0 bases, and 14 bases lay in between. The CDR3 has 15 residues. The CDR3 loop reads CSAIDGARSTDTQYF. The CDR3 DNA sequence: TGCAGTGCTATAGACGGAGCAAGGAGCACAGATACGCAGTATTTT.

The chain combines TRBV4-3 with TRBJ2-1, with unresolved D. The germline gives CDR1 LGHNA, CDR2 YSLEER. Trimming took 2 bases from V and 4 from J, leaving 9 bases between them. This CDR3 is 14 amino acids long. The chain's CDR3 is CASSQTRLYNEQFF. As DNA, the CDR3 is TGCGCCAGCAGCCAAACTCGACTGTACAATGAGCAGTTCTTC.

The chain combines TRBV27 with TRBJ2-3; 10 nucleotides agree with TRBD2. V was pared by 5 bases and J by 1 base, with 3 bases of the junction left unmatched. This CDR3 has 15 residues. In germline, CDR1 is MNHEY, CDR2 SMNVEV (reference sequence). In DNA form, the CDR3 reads TGTGCCAGCAGTCGCGGGACTAGCGGCACAGATACGCAGTATTTT. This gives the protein CASSRGTSGTDTQYF.

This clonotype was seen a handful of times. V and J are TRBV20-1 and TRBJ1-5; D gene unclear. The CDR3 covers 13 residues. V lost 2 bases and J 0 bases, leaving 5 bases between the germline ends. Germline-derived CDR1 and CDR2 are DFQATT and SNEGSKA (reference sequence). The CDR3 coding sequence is TGCAGTGCTAGAAGGGATAGCAATCAGCCCCAGCATTTT. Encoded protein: CSARRDSNQPQHF.

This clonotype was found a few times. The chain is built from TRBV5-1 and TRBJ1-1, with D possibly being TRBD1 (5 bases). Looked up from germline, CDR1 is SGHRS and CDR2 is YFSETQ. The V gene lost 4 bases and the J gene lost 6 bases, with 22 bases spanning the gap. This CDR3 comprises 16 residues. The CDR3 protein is CASSPGRGEGFAEAFF. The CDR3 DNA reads TGCGCCAGCAGCCCCGGGAGGGGAGAGGGTTTCGCTGAAGCTTTCTTT. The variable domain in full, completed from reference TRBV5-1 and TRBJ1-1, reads KAGVTQTPRYLIKTRGQQVTLSCSPISGHRSVSWYQQTPGQGLQFLFEYFSETQRNKGNFPGRFSGRQFSNSRSEMNVSTLELGDSALYLCASSPGRGEGFAEAFFGQGTRLTVV.